The entry below describes one TCR beta chain. Generated by immunoSEQ multiplex PCR, the TCRdb table keeps only in-frame clones and is missing some. The data contain 300,000 or so clones, around 87% of them singletons. These data come from a study of blood T cell repertoires in COVID-19. CDR3 size: 16 residues. Trimming removed 0 bases at V and 4 bases at J, with 16 bases between. The germline V gene encodes CDR1 SGDLS and CDR2 YYNGEE. This receptor was identified in a man between 65 and 85 years old with acute or convalescent COVID-19. The sample taken for sequencing was peripheral blood. The chain combines TRBV9 with TRBJ2-5; weak D call: TRBD2 (5 bases). The CDR3 protein is CASSVVGLATLETQYF. Written as DNA, the CDR3 is TGTGCCAGCAGCGTAGTTGGGCTAGCTACTCTAGAGACCCAGTACTTC.